This is a list of T cell receptor beta chains from one sample in a study of T-cell reconstitution after alpha-beta-depleted transplantation in children. TCRdb independently ran MiXCR on the PCR reads; one entry per CDR3 protein. There are about a million distinct CDR3 sequences in the sample; less than 30% occur only once, and 28% lies in the top ten. The specimen comprised PBMCs, mostly from graft donor cells, sampled 360 days after TCRalphabeta/CD19-depleted stem cell transplant. These TCRs come from a boy younger than two who had a stem cell transplant for SCID, so the T cells may come from the graft donor. CDR3s include the opening cysteine and the closing phenylalanine or tryptophan. The order of the fields is J gene, V gene, clone size, D gene, CDR3 protein, CDR3 DNA. A D gene is named only where the DNA matches it firmly. Only part of the rows carry a size: once, few, many, or a class if the clone is expanded.

j_gene: TRBJ2-7; v_gene: TRBV2; abundance: NA; d_gene: NA; CDR3aa: CASSRSAVDEQYF; CDR3nt: TGTGCCAGCAGTAGGTCTGCAGTGGACGAGCAGTACTTC
j_gene: TRBJ1-2; v_gene: TRBV4-1; abundance: NA; d_gene: NA; CDR3aa: CASSQGGGNYGYTF; CDR3nt: TGCGCCAGCAGCCAAGGGGGGGGGAACTATGGCTACACCTTC
j_gene: TRBJ1-1; v_gene: TRBV29-1; abundance: few; d_gene: TRBD1; CDR3aa: CSVERRGPNTEAFF; CDR3nt: TGCAGCGTTGAAAGGAGGGGGCCGAACACTGAAGCTTTCTTT
j_gene: TRBJ1-1; v_gene: TRBV4-1; abundance: many; d_gene: TRBD1; CDR3aa: CASSPRDRANTEAFF; CDR3nt: TGCGCCAGCAGCCCGCGAGACAGGGCGAACACTGAAGCTTTCTTT
j_gene: TRBJ1-1; v_gene: TRBV29-1; abundance: NA; d_gene: NA; CDR3aa: CSVEDPGGGTEAFF; CDR3nt: TGCAGCGTTGAAGACCCGGGGGGAGGCACTGAAGCTTTCTTT
j_gene: TRBJ2-2; v_gene: TRBV6-2/TRBV6-3; abundance: NA; d_gene: NA; CDR3aa: CASGQAGELFF; CDR3nt: TGTGCCAGCGGGCAGGCCGGGGAGCTGTTTTTT
j_gene: TRBJ2-1; v_gene: TRBV6-1; abundance: NA; d_gene: TRBD2; CDR3aa: CASRDGTRGVNEQFF; CDR3nt: TGTGCCAGCAGGGACGGGACTAGGGGAGTCAATGAGCAGTTCTTC
j_gene: TRBJ2-1; v_gene: TRBV6-1; abundance: once; d_gene: NA; CDR3aa: CASTYGGEQFF; CDR3nt: TGTGCCAGCACCTACGGTGGGGAGCAGTTCTTC
j_gene: TRBJ2-3; v_gene: TRBV29-1; abundance: NA; d_gene: TRBD2; CDR3aa: CSVVTKVTTRKLAGTDTQYF; CDR3nt: TGCAGCGTTGTAACCAAAGTGACTACCCGAAAACTAGCGGGCACAGATACGCAGTATTTT
j_gene: TRBJ1-1; v_gene: TRBV18; abundance: few; d_gene: TRBD1; CDR3aa: CASSQRTGGGGTEAFF; CDR3nt: TGTGCCAGCTCACAACGGACAGGGGGCGGTGGCACTGAAGCTTTCTTT
j_gene: TRBJ2-7; v_gene: TRBV2; abundance: NA; d_gene: NA; CDR3aa: CASSAPRGVIYEQYF; CDR3nt: TGTGCCAGCAGTGCCCCCCGAGGGGTAATCTACGAGCAGTACTTC
j_gene: TRBJ2-3; v_gene: TRBV4-3; abundance: few; d_gene: TRBD2; CDR3aa: CASSQDGGALLADTQYF; CDR3nt: TGCGCCAGCAGCCAAGACGGGGGGGCGTTGCTGGCAGATACGCAGTATTTT
j_gene: TRBJ2-5; v_gene: TRBV12-3/TRBV12-4; abundance: few; d_gene: NA; CDR3aa: CASSFGTWSPQETQYF; CDR3nt: TGTGCCAGCAGTTTCGGGACATGGAGCCCCCAAGAGACCCAGTACTTC
j_gene: TRBJ2-1; v_gene: TRBV13; abundance: NA; d_gene: TRBD2; CDR3aa: CASSLGSGFHEQFF; CDR3nt: TGTGCCAGCAGCTTAGGTAGCGGGTTTCATGAGCAGTTCTTC
j_gene: TRBJ2-2; v_gene: TRBV20-1; abundance: NA; d_gene: TRBD1; CDR3aa: CSAAGTENTGELFF; CDR3nt: TGCAGTGCTGCCGGGACAGAGAACACCGGGGAGCTGTTTTTT
j_gene: TRBJ2-4; v_gene: TRBV12-3/TRBV12-4; abundance: NA; d_gene: NA; CDR3aa: CASSFPGAPKNIQYF; CDR3nt: TGTGCCAGCAGTTTTCCAGGGGCCCCCAAAAACATTCAGTACTTC
j_gene: TRBJ2-5; v_gene: TRBV6-5; abundance: few; d_gene: TRBD2; CDR3aa: CASSYGGLVQETQYF; CDR3nt: TGTGCCAGCAGTTATGGGGGACTAGTCCAAGAGACCCAGTACTTC
j_gene: TRBJ2-2; v_gene: TRBV5-1; abundance: many; d_gene: NA; CDR3aa: CASSLARGKGDTGELFF; CDR3nt: TGCGCCAGCAGCTTGGCCCGTGGGAAGGGCGACACCGGGGAGCTGTTTTTT
j_gene: TRBJ2-2; v_gene: TRBV7-9; abundance: NA; d_gene: NA; CDR3aa: CASSLLLQQGNTGELFF; CDR3nt: TGTGCCAGCAGCTTACTTCTCCAACAGGGAAACACCGGGGAGCTGTTTTTT
j_gene: TRBJ1-1; v_gene: TRBV3-1; abundance: NA; d_gene: NA; CDR3aa: CASSQESLGAEAFF; CDR3nt: TGTGCCAGCAGCCAAGAGTCTCTAGGCGCTGAAGCTTTCTTT
j_gene: TRBJ2-1; v_gene: TRBV5-1; abundance: many; d_gene: TRBD1; CDR3aa: CASSVNPGQGNEQFF; CDR3nt: TGCGCCAGCAGCGTGAACCCGGGACAGGGCAATGAGCAGTTCTTC
j_gene: TRBJ2-3; v_gene: TRBV10-3; abundance: few; d_gene: NA; CDR3aa: CASSLGRVTDTQYF; CDR3nt: TGTGCCAGCAGTCTCGGTAGGGTCACAGATACGCAGTATTTT
j_gene: TRBJ2-1; v_gene: TRBV7-3; abundance: NA; d_gene: TRBD2; CDR3aa: CASSLIAGGIGNEQFF; CDR3nt: TGTGCCAGCAGCTTAATAGCGGGGGGGATCGGGAATGAGCAGTTCTTC
j_gene: TRBJ2-5; v_gene: TRBV28; abundance: NA; d_gene: NA; CDR3aa: CASTLWGTKETQYF; CDR3nt: TGTGCCAGCACCCTCTGGGGGACAAAAGAGACCCAGTACTTC
j_gene: TRBJ2-1; v_gene: TRBV29-1; abundance: few; d_gene: TRBD2; CDR3aa: CSVERPSGFNEQFF; CDR3nt: TGCAGCGTTGAAAGGCCTAGCGGATTCAATGAGCAGTTCTTC
j_gene: TRBJ2-3; v_gene: TRBV7-2; abundance: NA; d_gene: NA; CDR3aa: CASSRALSGDTQYF; CDR3nt: TGTGCCAGCAGCCGCGCACTAAGCGGGGATACGCAGTATTTT
j_gene: TRBJ2-5; v_gene: TRBV20-1; abundance: few; d_gene: TRBD2; CDR3aa: CIGRGDGGGTQYF; CDR3nt: TGCATCGGACGGGGGGATGGAGGTGGGACCCAGTACTTC
j_gene: TRBJ2-3; v_gene: TRBV20-1; abundance: few; d_gene: NA; CDR3aa: CSATPVGGGADTQYF; CDR3nt: TGCAGTGCCACTCCTGTTGGGGGCGGGGCAGATACGCAGTATTTT
j_gene: TRBJ2-3; v_gene: TRBV4-1; abundance: NA; d_gene: TRBD2; CDR3aa: CASSQGRLAVVTDTQYF; CDR3nt: TGCGCCAGCAGCCAAGGTCGGCTAGCGGTTGTCACAGATACGCAGTATTTT